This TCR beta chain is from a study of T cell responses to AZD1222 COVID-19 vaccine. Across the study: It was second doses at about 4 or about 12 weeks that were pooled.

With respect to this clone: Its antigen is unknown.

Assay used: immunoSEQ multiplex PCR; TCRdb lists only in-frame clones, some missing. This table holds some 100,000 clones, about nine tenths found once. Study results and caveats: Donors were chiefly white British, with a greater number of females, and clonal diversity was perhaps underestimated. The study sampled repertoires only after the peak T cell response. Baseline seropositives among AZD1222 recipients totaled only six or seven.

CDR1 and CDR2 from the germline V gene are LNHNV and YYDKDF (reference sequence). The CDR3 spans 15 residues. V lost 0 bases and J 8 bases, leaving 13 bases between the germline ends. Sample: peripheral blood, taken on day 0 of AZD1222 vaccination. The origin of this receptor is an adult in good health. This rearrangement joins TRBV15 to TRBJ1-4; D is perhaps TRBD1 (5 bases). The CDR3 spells CATSRDQGWEEKLFF. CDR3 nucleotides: TGTGCCACCAGCAGAGATCAGGGTTGGGAAGAAAAACTGTTTTTT.